These 24 T cell receptor beta chains share one sample of origin, sequenced in a study of blood T cell repertoires in COVID-19. TCRdb's copy holds only in-frame clones and misses some; the assay was immunoSEQ multiplex PCR. The data show around 200,000 clones, more than 75% seen once. Specimen: peripheral blood. These receptors originate from a man aged 60 to 69 who had recovered from COVID-19.

V and J are TRBV6-5 and TRBJ2-1; 12 nucleotides match TRBD2. Germline loops: CDR1 MNHEY, CDR2 SVGAGI. CDR3 size: 15 residues. Trimming took 5 bases from V and 8 from J; bases not matched to a gene: 7. CDR3 DNA: TGTGCCAGCAGTCCGACTAGCGGGAGCAACTATGAGCAGTTCTTC. Protein sequence: CASSPTSGSNYEQFF.

V is TRBV9 and J is TRBJ1-5; D unclear. The CDR3 sequence is 15 residues long. V was shortened by 0 bases and J by 3 bases, with 10 bases between the two germline ends. Germline CDR1 SGDLS, CDR2 YYNGEE. This CDR3 reads CASSVGLPYNQPQHF. CDR3 in DNA: TGTGCCAGCAGCGTAGGACTGCCATACAATCAGCCCCAGCATTTT.

This chain joins TRBV11-2 and TRBJ2-3; the match to TRBD2 covers 9 bases. This CDR3 region has 15 residues. Germline values: CDR1 SGHAT, CDR2 FQNNGV. Trimming took 3 bases from V and 7 from J; bases not matched to a gene: 8. The CDR3 region is CASSFSETSGNTQYF. The CDR3 DNA is TGTGCCAGCAGCTTTTCAGAGACTAGCGGTAATACGCAGTATTTT.

The CDR3 DNA is TGTGCCATCAGTGATGAAGGGGTTGGTAATTCACCCCTCCACTTT. It translates to CAISDEGVGNSPLHF. The chain joins TRBV10-3 to TRBJ1-6, with a weak D call TRBD1 (5 bases). Germline V lookup: CDR1 ENHRY, CDR2 SYGVKD. V lost 3 bases to trimming and J lost 6 bases, with 12 bases between them. The CDR3 is 15 amino acids.

The chain carries TRBV6-5 and TRBJ1-6, with D perhaps TRBD1 (5 bases). Deletions cut 2 bases from V and 9 bases from J, with 14 bases between. Per the germline V gene, CDR1 is MNHEY and CDR2 is SVGAGI. The CDR3 covers 15 residues. In DNA, the CDR3 is TGTGCCAGCAGTTACCCCAGGGTTAAGGGTTCACCCCTCCACTTT. It yields the protein CASSYPRVKGSPLHF.

This clone was observed a few times. The chain is built from TRBV4-1 and TRBJ1-1; D not certain. This CDR3 comprises 14 residues. V was cut by 1 base and J by 1 base, with 7 bases left in between. From germline, CDR1 is MGHRA and CDR2 YSYEKL. The CDR3 region has the DNA TGCGCCAGCAGCCAAGCCCCAGGGAACACTGAAGCTTTCTTT. It codes for CASSQAPGNTEAFF.

The table lists this clone with a few counts. The chain has TRBV13 and TRBJ2-7; TRBD1 is a possible D gene (7 bases). The length of the CDR3 is 16 residues. Germline-derived CDR1 and CDR2 are PRHDT and FYEKMQ (reference sequence). V was trimmed by 5 bases and J by 8 bases, leaving 25 bases between them. The CDR3, as DNA: TGTGCCAGCAGCCCCCGGACTACCCACCAGGGGGGAAAGCAGTACTTC. Amino acid sequence: CASSPRTTHQGGKQYF.

V gene TRBV15 combines with J gene TRBJ1-4; D not resolved. Trimming stripped 8 bases from V and 8 bases from J, with 21 bases between. This CDR3 is built from 15 residues. The germline gives CDR1 LNHNV, CDR2 YYDKDF (reference sequence). The CDR3 loop is CATSTPNIAGEKLFF. For the CDR3, the DNA is TGTGCCACCTCTACCCCCAATATTGCGGGAGAAAAACTGTTTTTT.

In this sample, this clone turned up a few times. The gene calls are TRBV28 and TRBJ2-2; 7 nucleotides match TRBD1. J gave up 6 bases and V 4 bases, and 5 bases lay outside the gene matches. There are 14 residues in the CDR3. From germline, CDR1 is MDHEN and CDR2 SYDVKM. DNA of the CDR3: TGTGCCAGCAGTTATACAGGGGTGGCCGGGGAGCTGTTTTTT. Translation gives CASSYTGVAGELFF.

The rearrangement joins TRBV18 to TRBJ2-1; 7 bases map to TRBD2. V gave up 3 bases and J gave up 7 bases; unmatched junction bases: 9. The CDR3 is 15 residues long. Germline V gene sequence: CDR1 KGHSH, CDR2 LQKENI. The CDR3 DNA reads as TGTGCCAGCTCACCGACCGGGACTACAAAAAATGAGCAGTTCTTC. This codes for CASSPTGTTKNEQFF.

The V call is TRBV11-2, the J call TRBJ2-7, with 8 bases that match TRBD2. The V gene end was trimmed by 4 bases and the J gene end by 5 bases; junction bases not matched to a gene: 13. This CDR3 has 16 amino acids. Per the germline V gene, CDR1 is SGHAT and CDR2 is FQNNGV. The CDR3 DNA reads TGTGCCAGCAGCTCCGGGACTAGGGGTCTTCTCCACGAGCAGTACTTC. Translated: CASSSGTRGLLHEQYF.

The chain uses TRBV5-6 and TRBJ1-1, with D maybe TRBD1 (6 bases). Germline V lookup: CDR1 SGHDT, CDR2 YYEEEE. The V end was cut by 0 bases, the J end by 4 bases, with 7 bases between. This CDR3 region has 13 residues. The CDR3 coding sequence is TGTGCCAGCAGCTTGGAAGGGGGCACTGAAGCTTTCTTT. As protein: CASSLEGGTEAFF.

The CDR3 DNA reads as TGTGCCAGCAGCGAGGACAGGGTGGGCGAGCAGTTCTTC. Translating gives CASSEDRVGEQFF. The V and J genes are TRBV9 and TRBJ2-1, with 8 bases lining up with TRBD1. CDR1 is SGDLS, CDR2 YYNGEE, per germline. V was pared by 3 bases and J by 10 bases, with 6 bases of the junction left unmatched. The CDR3 spans 13 residues.

The chain joins TRBV7-2 to TRBJ1-1, with TRBD1 matching over 7 bases. Trimming took 3 bases from V and 0 from J; bases not matched to a gene: 7. The CDR3 loop spans 16 amino acids. The V gene's germline CDR1 is SGHTA and CDR2 FQGNSA. CDR3 coding DNA: TGTGCCAGCAGCTTCCTTACCGGGACAGTGAACACTGAAGCTTTCTTT. Protein product: CASSFLTGTVNTEAFF.

This clone was counted between two and nine times. V gene TRBV7-2 combines with J gene TRBJ1-1, with D perhaps TRBD1 (6 bases). The V gene lost 6 bases and the J gene lost 1 base, with 9 bases spanning the gap. The CDR3 runs 13 residues. The germline V gene encodes CDR1 SGHTA and CDR2 FQGNSA. The CDR3, as DNA: TGTGCCAGCAGATCACAGGGGAACACTGAAGCTTTCTTT. Protein product: CASRSQGNTEAFF. Full variable domain (remainder filled in from reference TRBV7-2 and TRBJ1-1): GAGVSQSPSNKVTEKGKDVELRCDPISGHTALYWYRQSLGQGLEFLIYFQGNSAPDKSGLPSDRFSAERTGGSVSTLTIQRTQQEDSAVYLCASRSQGNTEAFFGQGTRLTVV.

The J gene is TRBJ1-6, the V gene TRBV9; D remains ambiguous. CDR1 is SGDLS, CDR2 YYNGEE, per germline. V dropped 0 bases and J dropped 10 bases, with 11 bases sitting between them. The CDR3 consists of 14 residues. The CDR3 bases are TGTGCCAGCAGCGTAGATGTCAGTCCCTCACCCCTCCACTTT. Translating gives CASSVDVSPSPLHF.

The chain uses TRBV19 and TRBJ2-2, with 7 bases lining up with TRBD2. The CDR3 length is 15 residues. The J segment lost 1 base and the V segment lost 5 bases, leaving 4 bases of the junction unmatched. CDR1 and CDR2 from the germline V gene are LNHDA and SQIVND (reference sequence). The CDR3 coding sequence is TGTGCCAGTAGTTTCGGCGGGAGGAACACCGGGGAGCTGTTTTTT. Translation gives CASSFGGRNTGELFF. The full variable domain, in which reference TRBV19 and TRBJ2-2 provide the parts outside the CDR3, is DGGITQSPKYLFRKEGQNVTLSCEQNLNHDAMYWYRQDPGQGLRLIYYSQIVNDFQKGDIAEGYSVSREKKESFPLTVTSAQKNPTAFYLCASSFGGRNTGELFFGEGSRLTVL.

The gene calls are TRBV10-3 and TRBJ1-1; D is unresolved. The CDR3 contains 14 residues. Germline V gives CDR1 ENHRY, CDR2 SYGVKD. The DNA for the CDR3 is TGTGCTATTACGAGGGAGGGAATGAACACTGAAGCTTTCTTT. This translates into CAITREGMNTEAFF.

The chain joins TRBV15 to TRBJ1-2, with D possibly matching TRBD1 (6 bases). The germline V gene has CDR1 LNHNV and CDR2 YYDKDF (reference sequence). The CDR3 runs to 14 residues. Trimming stripped 5 bases from V and 4 bases from J, with 14 bases between. The DNA of the CDR3 is TGTGCCACCAGCGGACAGAGCCTCTTCTATGGCTACACCTTC. Its translation is CATSGQSLFYGYTF.

The chain couples TRBV6-1 to TRBJ2-2; 10 bases map to TRBD1. The CDR3 totals 15 residues. V trimming: 6 bases; J trimming: 7 bases; junction bases outside the gene matches: 8. CDR1 is MNHNS and CDR2 is SASEGT in the germline V gene. The CDR3 region is CASRPGQGTLGELFF. In DNA form, the CDR3 reads TGTGCCAGCAGGCCGGGACAGGGGACTCTCGGGGAGCTGTTTTTT.

V gene TRBV12-5 combines with J gene TRBJ2-5, with a weak D call TRBD2 (6 bases). CDR3 length: 14 residues. Trimming stripped 0 bases from V and 2 bases from J, with 7 bases between. The germline CDR1 and CDR2 sequences are LGHNT and FRNRAP. The CDR3 here is CASGLVGGQETQYF. The CDR3 DNA reads TGTGCTAGTGGTTTGGTGGGGGGACAAGAGACCCAGTACTTC.

V gene TRBV6-5 combines with J gene TRBJ2-5, with 7 bases fitting TRBD2. The V gene end was trimmed by 5 bases and the J gene end by 4 bases; junction bases not matched to a gene: 10. The CDR3 spans 15 residues. Per germline, CDR1 MNHEY and CDR2 SVGAGI. The CDR3 is CASSTYGRSVETQYF. CDR3 nucleotide sequence: TGTGCCAGCAGTACCTACGGGAGGTCTGTAGAGACCCAGTACTTC.

The chain is built from TRBV1 and TRBJ2-7; the table's TRBD2 call for D was not verified on the DNA. TRBV1 constitutes a pseudogene. The CDR3 runs 17 residues. CDR3 sequence: CTSSNTRKKRRSYEQYF. The CDR3 DNA is TGCACCAGCAGCAATACTAGGAAAAAGCGTCGATCCTACGAGCAGTACTTC.

This clone was found once. This chain uses TRBV6-2 or TRBV6-3 with TRBJ1-1, with 7 bases identical to TRBD1. CDR3 length: 16 residues. V lost 5 bases, J lost 0 bases, and 9 bases stayed unmatched. Germline loops: CDR1 MNHEY, CDR2 SVGEGT. The CDR3 DNA sequence: TGTGCCAGCAGTAGACCGGGACAGAGACTGAACACTGAAGCTTTCTTT. Amino acid sequence: CASSRPGQRLNTEAFF.